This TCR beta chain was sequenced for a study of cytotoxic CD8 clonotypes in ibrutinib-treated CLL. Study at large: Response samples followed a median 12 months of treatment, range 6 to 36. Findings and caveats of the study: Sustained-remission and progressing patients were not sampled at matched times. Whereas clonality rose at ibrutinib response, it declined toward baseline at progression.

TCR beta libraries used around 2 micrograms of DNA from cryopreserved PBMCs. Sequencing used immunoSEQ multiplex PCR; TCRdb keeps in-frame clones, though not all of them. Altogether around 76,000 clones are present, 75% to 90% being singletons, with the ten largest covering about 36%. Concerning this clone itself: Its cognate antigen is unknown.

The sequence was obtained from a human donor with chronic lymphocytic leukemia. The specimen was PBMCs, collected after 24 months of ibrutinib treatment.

In DNA form, the CDR3 reads TGTGCCAGCAGTTGGAACGGGAGAGGCACAGATACGCAGTATTTT. This codes for CASSWNGRGTDTQYF. The chain links TRBV27 to TRBJ2-3; D may be TRBD2 (6 bases). Deletions cut 4 bases from V and 1 base from J, with 12 bases between. Germline-derived CDR1 and CDR2 are MNHEY and SMNVEV (reference sequence). This CDR3 region has 15 residues.